These 24 T cell receptor beta chains were all obtained from the same sample, sequenced in a study of T cell changes during pregnancy in multiple sclerosis (dated by TCRdb to about 2019). Receptor libraries were prepared by the immunoSEQ multiplex PCR assay. Drawn from immuneACCESS, this table holds only the in-frame rearrangements with V and J called that TCRdb kept. Clones are partly lost; checked studies trace under half to an unresolved V gene and leave the rest unexplained. The sample data list some 38,000 clones, and more than 85% of these were observed just once. The ten largest clones take up 12% of the sample. Material: CD8+ T cells from peripheral blood mononuclear cells, obtained after pregnancy. These TCRs come from a female donor with multiple sclerosis, enrolled in a pregnancy study.

J is TRBJ1-1 and V is TRBV9, with a weak D call TRBD1 (5 bases). CDR1 SGDLS and CDR2 YYNGEE come from the germline V gene. Trimming cost V 4 bases and J 0 bases, with 10 bases left between them. The CDR3 spans 14 residues. The CDR3 DNA follows: TGTGCCAGCAGCCGTGGACATCTGAACACTGAAGCTTTCTTT. This sequence encodes CASSRGHLNTEAFF.

The chain is built from TRBV9 and TRBJ1-1; a weak D match, TRBD1 (5 bases). Trimming took 3 bases from V and 4 from J, leaving 13 bases between them. Germline assignment: CDR1 SGDLS and CDR2 YYNGEE. The CDR3 consists of 14 residues. CDR3 amino acids: CASSGHGGGTEAFF. In nucleotides, the CDR3 is TGTGCCAGCAGCGGCCACGGGGGGGGCACTGAAGCTTTCTTT.

The chain joins TRBV30 to TRBJ2-1, with TRBD1 matching 9 bases. V lost 4 bases, J lost 3 bases, and 7 bases stayed unmatched. CDR3 length: 15 residues. Germline loops: CDR1 GTSNPN, CDR2 SVGIG (reference sequence). Here the CDR3 DNA reads TGTGCCTGGACTCCCGGGACAGGGAACTACAATGAGCAGTTCTTC. This codes for CAWTPGTGNYNEQFF.

The chain joins TRBV6-1 to TRBJ2-2; a weak D match, TRBD2 (6 bases). Germline V lookup: CDR1 MNHNS, CDR2 SASEGT. The CDR3 loop spans 17 amino acids. V lost 1 base and J lost 5, with 17 bases in between. CDR3 protein: CASSEEQRIGGTGELFF. The CDR3 bases are TGTGCCAGCAGTGAAGAACAGAGGATAGGAGGGACCGGGGAGCTGTTTTTT.

The rearrangement uses TRBV5-1 and TRBJ1-1; D is uncertain. Trimming took off 4 bases at V and 8 bases at J, with 12 bases between the two ends. The CDR3 sequence is 12 residues long. Germline assignment: CDR1 SGHRS and CDR2 YFSETQ. CDR3 loop: CASSPGIQEAFF. The CDR3 coding sequence is TGCGCCAGCAGCCCCGGGATTCAAGAAGCTTTCTTT.

V is TRBV7-7 and J is TRBJ2-1, with TRBD2 matching over 12 bases. Looked up from germline, CDR1 is SSHAT and CDR2 is FNYEAQ (reference sequence). V lost 2 bases to trimming and J lost 9 bases; unmatched junction nucleotides: 8. CDR3 length equals 16 residues. CDR3 sequence reads: CASSLNRLAGVTEQFF. Written as DNA, the CDR3 is TGTGCCAGCAGCTTAAACCGACTAGCGGGAGTAACTGAGCAGTTCTTC. Full variable domain (missing parts from reference TRBV7-7 and TRBJ2-1): GAGVSQSPRYKVTKRGQDVTLRCDPISSHATLYWYQQALGQGPEFLTYFNYEAQPDKSGLPSDRFSAERPEGSISTLTIQRTEQRDSAMYRCASSLNRLAGVTEQFFGPGTRLTVL.

The rearrangement links TRBV6-5 to TRBJ2-5, with a possible D match to TRBD1 (5 bases). The CDR3 consists of 14 residues. Per germline, CDR1 MNHEY and CDR2 SVGAGI. V lost 0 bases and J 2 bases, leaving 7 bases between the germline ends. DNA of the CDR3: TGTGCCAGCAGTTACTCAGGGGTTCAAGAGACCCAGTACTTC. This translates into CASSYSGVQETQYF.

The rearrangement links TRBV4-1 to TRBJ2-7; D unclear. V gave up 1 base and J gave up 2 bases, with 6 bases separating them. The CDR3 sequence is 13 residues long. CDR1 and CDR2 (germline): MGHRA, YSYEKL. CDR3 nucleotide sequence: TGCGCCAGCAGCCAAGGTCTAGCCTACGAGCAGTACTTC. This codes for CASSQGLAYEQYF.

The DNA of the CDR3 is TGTGCCAGTTGGGGCGGGGGGGGGACTGAAGCTTTCTTT. Protein product: CASWGGGGTEAFF. The chain joins TRBV27 to TRBJ1-1, with a possible D match to TRBD1 (5 bases). Germline CDR1 reads MNHEY; CDR2 reads SMNVEV (reference sequence). Trimming removed 9 bases at V and 5 bases at J, with 16 bases between. The CDR3 has 13 residues.

This clone showed up just once. The chain links TRBV4-1 to TRBJ1-3, with TRBD1 identical over 12 bases. V lost 4 bases, J lost 0 bases, and 10 bases stayed unmatched. Germline V gives CDR1 MGHRA, CDR2 YSYEKL. This CDR3 contains 19 residues. In nucleotides, the CDR3 is TGCGCCAGCAGCCTGGGGACAGGGGGCTTCCTTACCTCTGGAAACACCATATATTTT. Protein: CASSLGTGGFLTSGNTIYF.

About this clone: The sample carries other DNA sequences with the same CDR3. This rearrangement joins TRBV9 to TRBJ2-1; a weak D match, TRBD1 (6 bases). Germline V gene sequence: CDR1 SGDLS, CDR2 YYNGEE. Trimming left V 2 bases short and J 7 bases short, with 10 bases between. This CDR3 is built from 13 residues. The CDR3 coding sequence is TGTGCCAGCAGCGTTTCAGGGGTTAATGAGCAGTTCTTC. It encodes CASSVSGVNEQFF. Full variable domain (missing parts from reference TRBV9 and TRBJ2-1): DSGVTQTPKHLITATGQRVTLRCSPRSGDLSVYWYQQSLDQGLQFLIQYYNGEERAKGNILERFSAQQFPDLHSELNLSSLELGDSALYFCASSVSGVNEQFFGPGTRLTVL.

This clone has only a few counts. This chain connects TRBV28 to TRBJ2-7, with 13 bases fitting TRBD2. Germline-derived CDR1 and CDR2 are MDHEN and SYDVKM. V was clipped by 4 bases and J by 3 bases; unmatched bases: 0. This CDR3 has 14 residues. The CDR3 DNA reads as TGTGCCAGCAGTTGGACTAGCGGGGGCTACGAGCAGTACTTC. Amino acid sequence: CASSWTSGGYEQYF. The whole variable domain, filled in from reference TRBV28 and TRBJ2-7, reads DVKVTQSSRYLVKRTGEKVFLECVQDMDHENMFWYRQDPGLGLRLIYFSYDVKMKEKGDIPEGYSVSREKKERFSLILESASTNQTSMYLCASSWTSGGYEQYFGPGTRLTVT.

This chain uses TRBV7-8 with TRBJ2-2; TRBD1 matches 8 bases. This CDR3 is 16 amino acids long. Looked up from germline, CDR1 is SGHVS and CDR2 is FQNEAQ. V was pared by 6 bases and J by 1 base, with 7 bases of the junction left unmatched. The CDR3 reads CASSRPGTGNTGELFF. The CDR3 nucleotides are TGTGCCAGCAGTAGACCCGGGACAGGGAACACCGGGGAGCTGTTTTTT.

The chain employs TRBV15 and TRBJ1-2; possibly TRBD1 for D (5 bases). V lost 0 bases, J lost 8 bases, and 10 bases lay in between. Germline V gives CDR1 LNHNV, CDR2 YYDKDF (reference sequence). The CDR3 loop spans 13 amino acids. Here the CDR3 DNA reads TGTGCCACCAGCAGAGACAGGGTGGCAGGCTACACCTTC. Translating gives CATSRDRVAGYTF.

Only one count was recorded for this clone. The chain uses TRBV2 and TRBJ2-3; 10 bases fit TRBD2. The V gene end was trimmed by 10 bases and the J gene end by 6 bases; junction bases not matched to a gene: 10. Germline values: CDR1 SNHLY, CDR2 FYNNEI. This CDR3 contains 14 residues. CDR3 nucleotides: TGTGCCACCTTTCTAGCGGGAGTCGGGGATACGCAGTATTTT. Translated, it gives CATFLAGVGDTQYF. Combining the CDR3 with reference TRBV2 and TRBJ2-3 gives the whole variable domain EPEVTQTPSHQVTQMGQEVILRCVPISNHLYFYWYRQILGQKVEFLVSFYNNEISEKSEIFDDQFSVERPDGSNFTLKIRSTKLEDSAMYFCATFLAGVGDTQYFGPGTRLTVL.

This chain joins TRBV29-1 and TRBJ2-5, with D maybe TRBD1 (5 bases). The J call may be incorrect, as the DNA end agrees better with TRBJ2-7. CDR3 length equals 12 residues. Per the germline V gene, CDR1 is SQVTM and CDR2 is ANQGSEA. CDR3 in DNA: TGCAGCGTTGTCGACAGCTCCTACGAGCAGTACTTC. Its protein is CSVVDSSYEQYF.

The V gene is TRBV7-3, the J gene TRBJ2-2; 8 nucleotides line up with TRBD1. In germline, CDR1 is SGHTA, CDR2 FQGTGA. This CDR3 has 16 residues. V lost 2 bases to trimming and J lost 0 bases; unmatched junction nucleotides: 2. CDR3 in amino acids: CASSLAGGSNTGELFF. The CDR3 region has the DNA TGTGCCAGCAGCTTAGCAGGGGGCTCGAACACCGGGGAGCTGTTTTTT.

The chain combines TRBV4-1 with TRBJ1-3; D not resolved. This CDR3 comprises 15 residues. V shed 1 base and J shed 2 bases, with 9 bases lying between them. CDR1 is MGHRA and CDR2 is YSYEKL in the germline V gene. The CDR3 sequence is CASSQGAGTGNTIYF. CDR3 coding DNA: TGCGCCAGCAGCCAAGGTGCAGGCACTGGAAACACCATATATTTT.

In this sample, this clone turned up once. The chain links TRBV30 to TRBJ2-7, with 7 positions matching TRBD2. Germline lookup yields CDR1 GTSNPN and CDR2 SVGIG (reference sequence). The CDR3 spans 13 residues. With 2 bases clipped from V and 5 bases from J, the junction kept 6 bases outside the gene matches. CDR3 residues: CAWSTWGGHEQYF. The CDR3 coding sequence is TGTGCCTGGAGTACATGGGGGGGTCACGAGCAGTACTTC.

This CDR3 is CASSEERTGAYEQYF. Here the CDR3 DNA reads TGTGCCAGCAGTGAAGAGAGGACAGGGGCCTACGAGCAGTACTTC. The chain combines TRBV6-1 with TRBJ2-7; TRBD1 aligns across 9 bases. Losses at the gene ends were 1 base for V and 2 bases for J; bases not matched to a gene: 3. Germline V lookup: CDR1 MNHNS, CDR2 SASEGT. The CDR3 has 15 amino acids.

CDR3 DNA: TGTGCCAGCAGTGTGAGCGGCGATAATTCACCCCTCCACTTT. Translation gives CASSVSGDNSPLHF. The chain links TRBV2 to TRBJ1-6; D ambiguous. CDR3 length equals 14 residues. V was pared by 4 bases and J by 5 bases, with 9 bases between. The germline CDR1 and CDR2 sequences are SNHLY and FYNNEI.

The rearrangement uses TRBV9 and TRBJ2-1, with 8 bases matching TRBD2. CDR1 and CDR2 (germline): SGDLS, YYNGEE. CDR3 length equals 19 residues. The ends lost 3 bases at V and 7 bases at J; junction bases unmatched: 21. The CDR3: CASSAQTGPAGASGNEQFF. CDR3 DNA: TGTGCCAGCAGCGCCCAGACAGGACCAGCGGGAGCCAGTGGGAATGAGCAGTTCTTC.

The V gene is TRBV6-6, the J gene TRBJ1-4; D may be TRBD1 (6 bases). The V gene lost 9 bases and the J gene lost 3 bases, with 20 bases spanning the gap. Germline V gives CDR1 MNHNY, CDR2 SVGAGI (reference sequence). The CDR3 is 16 amino acids. The CDR3, as DNA: TGTGCCAGTCAGTGGGAGACGACAGGAGCTAATGAAAAACTGTTTTTT. The encoded protein is CASQWETTGANEKLFF.

This clone appeared a single time. This chain joins TRBV7-7 and TRBJ2-7; 9 nucleotides agree with TRBD1. Germline V lookup: CDR1 SSHAT, CDR2 FNYEAQ (reference sequence). The CDR3 runs to 15 residues. Trimming took 3 bases from V and 4 from J; bases not matched to a gene: 7. In DNA form, the CDR3 reads TGTGCCAGCAGCTTGGGGACAGGGATGGGGTACGAGCAGTACTTC. Its translation: CASSLGTGMGYEQYF.